This T cell receptor (beta chain) was captured in a study of persistence of HIV-infected CD4 T cells (TCRdb year 2020). Regarding the research as a whole: CMV- and HIV-1 Gag-responding CD4+ T cells were isolated from ART-treated individuals so that antigen-driven clonal expansion of HIV-1-infected cells could be examined. Peripheral blood samples of up to roughly 180 mL were collected at multiple time points, except for a couple of participants, who underwent leukapheresis at a single time point. Cross-participant TCR cluster analysis included about eight participants for CMV and more than five participants for Gag. Suppressive ART had been received by participants for a median of roughly eight years. Proviral sequencing was used to assess clonality among infected cells, whereas TCRbeta sequencing gauged the clonality of all cells within each sorted population. Study-wide findings and limitations: Antigen-responding cells were enriched for degenerate expanded CDR3beta sequences, which suggests convergent selection of CD4+ responses to CMV and Gag. TCR oligoclonality correlated with proviral oligoclonality within the same sorted populations. Few individuals were included in the study, and only a limited range of antigens was tested. Significantly lower TCRbeta richness was observed in CMV- and Gag-responding cells than in anti-CD3/anti-CD28-responding cells, and higher oligoclonality was observed in CMV-responding cells than in CD3/CD28-stimulated and Gag-responding cells. Restriction of bulk TCR analyses to the rare CMV-responding cells that actually carried HIV-1 proviruses was not possible.

The treatment or condition label, as the study defines it: suppressive antiretroviral therapy. Lysates of CMV-infected fibroblasts at around 9.7 ug/mL were used to stimulate the cells. Memory populations depleted of antigen-responding cells were obtained by sorting nonresponding CD40L-negative CD69-negative CD45RO-high memory CD4+ T cells. HIV-1-infected adults in whom suppressive ART had been started during chronic infection were enrolled as participants. Participants had undetectable plasma HIV-1 RNA below 50 copies/mL for at least 4 years. To be included, participants needed a CD4+ T cell count above 400 cells/uL and a positive CMV serology. Before stimulation, PBMCs were isolated using density centrifugation and depleted of CD8+ T cells. For around 17 hours, CD8-depleted PBMCs were stimulated with anti-CD28/CD49d costimulation, a CD40-blocking antibody, and enfuvirtide, which was added to prevent new infections. Cell sorting was done on a Beckman Coulter MoFlo Legacy or XDP sorter, and dead cells were excluded with propidium iodide. For samples with more than one million cells, genomic DNA was extracted with the QIAamp DNA Mini Kit, and for all other samples the Quick-DNA Microprep Kit was used.

In regard to this clone: The antigen it recognizes is unknown. Base qualities are not recorded, but no much larger clone differs from it by a single base.

The immunoSEQ hsTCRB assay version 4, run in survey mode, was used to sequence TCRbeta repertoires from genomic DNA. Genomic DNA was diluted to around 9.4 ng/uL, using up to about 1 ug per sample for TCRbeta sequencing. Concerning the study's data processing: TCRbeta data were analyzed in ImmunoSeq Analyzer 3.0, with diversity computed on productive nucleotide rearrangements. Using the Immunarch R package, lower-bound TCR diversity was estimated with the improved Chao index and clonality was estimated with the Gini coefficient. Different nucleotide rearrangements encoding the same CDR3beta amino acid sequence were counted as distinct clonotypes. TCRbeta sequences significantly enriched in antigen-responding cells relative to anti-CD3/anti-CD28-activated cells were identified by differential abundance analysis. Using predicted peptide-MHC specificity as the basis, GLIPH2 grouped TCRs into clusters, both for each participant individually and for the merged data sets that combined participants. TCRdb mirrors the immuneACCESS table, restricted to in-frame sequences. Some clones are absent from its copies; in checked studies, under half trace to an unresolved V gene, and the reason for the others is unknown. D and trimming were read from the DNA, whereas the V and J calls and clone size are those reported in that table. The sample table shows roughly 34,000 clones, and roughly 82% are seen once. Roughly 0.9% of the sample belongs to the ten largest clones.

Trimming costs V 4 bases and J 5 bases, and their ends lie 11 bases apart. The CDR3 runs 13 amino acids, cysteine and phenylalanine included. Of all the DNA, just the CDR3 is kept, 39 bases in frame from base 1. As encoded in the germline V gene (reference sequence), CDR1 is LNHDA while CDR2 is SQIVND. The sequenced sample was CD4+ T cells sorted from PBMCs after approximately 19-hour stimulation, obtained from a patient who received antiretroviral therapy. Per the publication, the cell subset or site label means: CD40L-CD69- CD45RO-high memory CD4 T cells not responding to CMV lysate. The chain couples TRBV19 to TRBJ1-1; the D segment cannot be called with confidence. This clonotype was obtained from an adult man with HIV who was CMV-seropositive. The DNA sequence reads TGTGCCAGTAGTAACCCCACCGAGACTGAAGCTTTCTTT. Its protein product is CASSNPTETEAFF.